What follows are 19 T cell receptor beta chains derived from one specimen sequenced in a study of T cell repertoires in cytomegalovirus infection. Each CDR3 protein is one row after TCRdb ran MiXCR on the reads. The table lists under 600,000 distinct CDR3 sequences, 15% to 20% of them singletons. The sample comprised CD8+ T cells from PBMCs. The receptor set was obtained from a human donor in good health (CMV status not recorded). Some clones in this sample may be carry-over from other donors' samples.

This clonotype was seen ten or more times. This chain uses TRBV27 with TRBJ2-5; the match to TRBD2 covers 13 bases. CDR1 is MNHEY and CDR2 is SMNVEV in the germline V gene (reference sequence). The CDR3 is made up of 15 amino acids. After removal of 2 bases from V and 4 bases from J, the junction contained 1 base not matched to a gene. In nucleotides, the CDR3 is TGTGCCAGCAGTTTAACTAGCGGGAGGGCAGAGACCCAGTACTTC. This gives the protein CASSLTSGRAETQYF.

This clonotype was counted many times. V and J are TRBV7-3 and TRBJ2-3, with D perhaps TRBD2 (5 bases). CDR3 length: 16 residues. CDR1 is SGHTA, CDR2 FQGTGA, per germline. The V and J ends lost 2 bases and 1 base respectively, with 13 bases between them. This CDR3 reads CASSLFPARGTDTQYF. The CDR3 region has the DNA TGTGCCAGCAGCTTATTCCCAGCGAGGGGCACAGATACGCAGTATTTT.

The rearrangement links TRBV27 to TRBJ1-4; 10 bases match TRBD1. The CDR3 totals 14 residues. Losses at the gene ends were 8 bases for V and 5 bases for J; bases not matched to a gene: 5. CDR1 is MNHEY, CDR2 SMNVEV, per germline (reference sequence). The CDR3 nucleotides read TGTGCCAGCGGGAAGGGACAGGGGAATGAAAAACTGTTTTTT. Encoded protein: CASGKGQGNEKLFF.

This clonotype was detected ten times or more. This chain connects TRBV28 to TRBJ1-5; TRBD1 is a possible D gene (6 bases). The CDR3 sequence is 13 residues long. V gave up 11 bases and J gave up 4 bases, with 15 bases separating them. The germline V gene has CDR1 MDHEN and CDR2 SYDVKM. This CDR3 reads CASETRGNQPQHF. CDR3 nucleotides: TGTGCCTCTGAAACTAGGGGGAATCAGCCCCAGCATTTT.

This chain connects TRBV4-1 to TRBJ1-5, with a possible D match to TRBD1 (5 bases). The CDR3 loop spans 15 amino acids. Germline assignment: CDR1 MGHRA and CDR2 YSYEKL. V lost 4 bases, J lost 1 base, and 11 bases lay in between. CDR3 sequence (DNA): TGCGCCAGCAGCCGCGTCAGGGCGAGCAATCAGCCCCAGCATTTT. Its translation is CASSRVRASNQPQHF.

This clonotype occurred many times. V is TRBV11-2 and J is TRBJ2-7; D could derive from TRBD1 or TRBD2 (5 bases each). Germline V gives CDR1 SGHAT, CDR2 FQNNGV. The germline V and J ends were trimmed by 8 bases and 6 bases, with 11 bases remaining between them. CDR3 length: 11 amino acids. The CDR3 nucleotides read TGTGCCAGCCTTTGGGGGTCCGAGCAGTACTTC. The encoded protein is CASLWGSEQYF.

This clonotype was seen more than once but under ten times. V is TRBV6-2 or TRBV6-3 and J is TRBJ2-1; D unresolved. Germline CDR1 is MNHEY and CDR2 is SVGEGT. The CDR3 has 12 residues. V shed 6 bases and J shed 8 bases, with 11 bases lying between them. The CDR3 nucleotides read TGTGCCAGCAGCTACCCCCCCCATGAGCAGTTCTTC. This encodes CASSYPPHEQFF.

The sample holds many counts of this clonotype. The chain combines TRBV6-2 or TRBV6-3 with TRBJ1-2; 10 bases match TRBD1. The CDR3 runs to 18 residues. Germline loops: CDR1 MNHEY, CDR2 SVGEGT. Germline trimming cut 1 base from V and 3 bases from J; bases unmatched to any gene: 11. CDR3 DNA sequence: TGTGCCAGCAGTTACTGGAGACAGGGGGCCCGCGTGGACTATGGCTACACCTTC. This encodes CASSYWRQGARVDYGYTF.

The table lists this clonotype with many counts. J is TRBJ2-1 and V is TRBV7-6, with D perhaps TRBD2 (5 bases). The V gene's germline CDR1 is SGHVS and CDR2 FNYEAQ. The CDR3 extends over 16 amino acids. V was shortened by 2 bases and J by 0 bases, with 11 bases between the two germline ends. CDR3 sequence reads: CASSLKWGVSYNEQFF. The CDR3 bases are TGTGCCAGCAGCTTAAAGTGGGGAGTCTCCTACAATGAGCAGTTCTTC.

This chain joins TRBV6-6 and TRBJ1-5; 8 bases agree with TRBD1. V lost 2 bases to trimming and J lost 9 bases; unmatched junction nucleotides: 6. This CDR3 is built from 14 residues. Germline V gene lookup returns CDR1 MNHNY and CDR2 SVGAGI (reference sequence). The CDR3 DNA reads as TGTGCCAGCAGTTACAAGGACAGGGCGGGGCCCCAGCATTTT. Translating it yields CASSYKDRAGPQHF.

This clonotype was recorded many times. The CDR3 bases are TGTGCCAGCAGCCAAGATGAGTCTAGCGGGAGAAACGAGCAGTACTTC. This sequence encodes CASSQDESSGRNEQYF. The chain combines TRBV14 with TRBJ2-7; 10 nucleotides align to TRBD2. The CDR3 has 16 amino acids. From germline, CDR1 is SGHDN and CDR2 FVKESK. Losses at the gene ends were 0 bases for V and 5 bases for J; bases not matched to a gene: 7.

There are many counts of this clonotype. The genes are TRBV19 and TRBJ1-4, with a tentative D call TRBD1 (6 bases). Germline CDR1 and CDR2: LNHDA and SQIVND (reference sequence). Trimming removed 3 bases at V and 13 bases at J, with 18 bases between. This CDR3 contains 14 residues. The CDR3 DNA reads TGTGCCAGTAGTATTGGGGGCGGACCCAATAGACTGTTTTTT. It translates to CASSIGGGPNRLFF. Full variable domain (outside the CDR3, taken from reference TRBV19 and TRBJ1-4): DGGITQSPKYLFRKEGQNVTLSCEQNLNHDAMYWYRQDPGQGLRLIYYSQIVNDFQKGDIAEGYSVSREKKESFPLTVTSAQKNPTAFYLCASSIGGGPNRLFFGSGTQLSVL.

This clonotype was detected many times. This rearrangement joins TRBV7-9 to TRBJ1-4, with D possibly matching TRBD1 (5 bases). Trimming left V 5 bases short and J 4 bases short, with 11 bases between. CDR3 length: 14 residues. Germline V gives CDR1 SEHNR, CDR2 FQNEAQ (reference sequence). CDR3 DNA sequence: TGTGCCAGCAGCATTATCGACAGTAATGAAAAACTGTTTTTT. Residues: CASSIIDSNEKLFF.

This clonotype was counted ten times or more. The J gene is TRBJ2-5, the V gene TRBV7-7; 7 nucleotides line up with TRBD1. Germline values: CDR1 SSHAT, CDR2 FNYEAQ (reference sequence). This CDR3 is built from 17 residues. Germline trimming cut 5 bases from V and 1 base from J; bases unmatched to any gene: 13. The CDR3 loop reads CASSPSPGTVLQETQYF. CDR3 nucleotide sequence: TGTGCCAGCAGCCCTAGTCCCGGGACAGTCCTCCAAGAGACCCAGTACTTC.

This clonotype occurred a few times. This chain links TRBV19 with TRBJ2-7, with 11 bases matching TRBD1. The V segment lost 8 bases and the J segment 3 bases; nucleotides outside the gene matches: 6. Germline CDR1 and CDR2: LNHDA and SQIVND (reference sequence). The CDR3 has 14 amino acids. The CDR3 sequence is CASQAGTGGYEQYF. The CDR3 DNA sequence: TGTGCCAGTCAAGCCGGGACAGGGGGCTACGAGCAGTACTTC.

This clonotype was detected only a few times. V usage is TRBV5-4 and J usage is TRBJ2-1; perhaps D is TRBD1 or TRBD2 (5 bases each). Trimming stripped 2 bases from V and 2 bases from J, with 11 bases between. This CDR3 spans 15 amino acids. Germline CDR1 SGHNT, CDR2 YYREEE (reference sequence). This CDR3 reads CASSLRDAAYNEQFF. The CDR3 DNA sequence: TGTGCCAGCAGCTTACGGGACGCGGCCTACAATGAGCAGTTCTTC.

This sequence joins TRBV5-4 and TRBJ2-3; D possibly corresponds to TRBD1 (6 bases). The CDR3 runs to 14 residues. Germline-derived CDR1 and CDR2 are SGHNT and YYREEE (reference sequence). The germline V and J ends were trimmed by 1 base and 5 bases, with 11 bases remaining between them. CDR3 sequence (DNA): TGTGCCAGCAGCTTGCAGGGGAACCTAGATACGCAGTATTTT. Translation: CASSLQGNLDTQYF.

This clonotype was counted at least ten times. The V and J genes are TRBV7-9 and TRBJ2-7; D uncertain. The CDR3 length is 13 residues. Germline CDR1 is SEHNR and CDR2 is FQNEAQ (reference sequence). V lost 4 bases, J lost 5 bases, and 12 bases lay in between. The CDR3 loop is CASSSSRFHEQYF. As DNA, the CDR3 is TGTGCCAGCAGCTCCTCTCGGTTCCACGAGCAGTACTTC.

This clonotype has a count of ten or more. The rearrangement links TRBV5-1 to TRBJ2-7; TRBD1 might be the D (5 bases). V dropped 0 bases and J dropped 3 bases, with 10 bases sitting between them. Germline V lookup: CDR1 SGHRS, CDR2 YFSETQ. This CDR3 spans 14 amino acids. The CDR3 loop reads CASSLATVYYEQYF. CDR3 sequence (DNA): TGCGCCAGCAGCTTGGCGACAGTTTACTACGAGCAGTACTTC.